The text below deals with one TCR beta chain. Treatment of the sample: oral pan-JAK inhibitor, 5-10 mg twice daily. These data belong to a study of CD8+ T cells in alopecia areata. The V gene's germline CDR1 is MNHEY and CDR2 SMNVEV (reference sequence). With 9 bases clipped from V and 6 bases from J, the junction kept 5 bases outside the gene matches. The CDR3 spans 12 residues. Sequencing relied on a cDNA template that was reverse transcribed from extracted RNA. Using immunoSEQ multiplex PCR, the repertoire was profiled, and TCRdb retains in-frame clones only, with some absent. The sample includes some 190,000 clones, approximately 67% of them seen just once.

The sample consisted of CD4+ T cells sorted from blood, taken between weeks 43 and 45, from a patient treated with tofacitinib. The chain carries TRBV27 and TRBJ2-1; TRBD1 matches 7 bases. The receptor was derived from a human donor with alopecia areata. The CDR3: CASRTGVNEQFF. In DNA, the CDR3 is TGTGCCAGTAGGACAGGCGTCAATGAGCAGTTCTTC.